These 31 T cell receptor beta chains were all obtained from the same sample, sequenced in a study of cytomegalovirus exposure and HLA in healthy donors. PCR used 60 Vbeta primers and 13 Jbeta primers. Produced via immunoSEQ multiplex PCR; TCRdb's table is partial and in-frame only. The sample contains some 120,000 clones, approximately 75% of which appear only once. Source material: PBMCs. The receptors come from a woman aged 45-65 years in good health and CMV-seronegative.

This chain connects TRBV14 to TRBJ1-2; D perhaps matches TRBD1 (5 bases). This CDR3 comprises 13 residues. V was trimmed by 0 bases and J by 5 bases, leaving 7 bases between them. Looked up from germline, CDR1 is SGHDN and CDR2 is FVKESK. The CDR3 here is CASSQEAGYGYTF. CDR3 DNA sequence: TGTGCCAGCAGCCAAGAGGCAGGGTATGGCTACACCTTC.

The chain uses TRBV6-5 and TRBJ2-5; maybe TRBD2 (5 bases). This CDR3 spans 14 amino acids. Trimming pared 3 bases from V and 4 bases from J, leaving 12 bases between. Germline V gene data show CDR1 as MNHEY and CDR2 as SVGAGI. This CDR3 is CASSYGREVETQYF. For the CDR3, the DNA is TGTGCCAGCAGTTATGGACGGGAAGTAGAGACCCAGTACTTC.

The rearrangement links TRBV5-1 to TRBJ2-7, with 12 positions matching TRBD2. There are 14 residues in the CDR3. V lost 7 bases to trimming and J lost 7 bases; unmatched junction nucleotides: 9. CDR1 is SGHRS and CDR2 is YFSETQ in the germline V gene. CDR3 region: CASSGELAGGEQYF. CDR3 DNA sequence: TGCGCCAGCTCTGGTGAGCTAGCGGGAGGGGAGCAGTACTTC.

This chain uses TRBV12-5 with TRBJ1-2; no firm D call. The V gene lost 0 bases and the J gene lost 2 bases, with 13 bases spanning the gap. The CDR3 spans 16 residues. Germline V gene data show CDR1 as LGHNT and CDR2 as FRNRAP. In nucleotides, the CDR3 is TGTGCTAGTGGTTTGGTACGTAGGACGGGAAACTATGGCTACACCTTC. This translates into CASGLVRRTGNYGYTF.

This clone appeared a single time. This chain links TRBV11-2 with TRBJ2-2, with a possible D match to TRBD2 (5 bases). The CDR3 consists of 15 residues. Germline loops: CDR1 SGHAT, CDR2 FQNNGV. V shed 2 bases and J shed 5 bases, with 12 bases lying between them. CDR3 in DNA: TGTGCCAGCAGCTTAATCGGGAAGTGGACCGGGGAGCTGTTTTTT. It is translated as CASSLIGKWTGELFF.

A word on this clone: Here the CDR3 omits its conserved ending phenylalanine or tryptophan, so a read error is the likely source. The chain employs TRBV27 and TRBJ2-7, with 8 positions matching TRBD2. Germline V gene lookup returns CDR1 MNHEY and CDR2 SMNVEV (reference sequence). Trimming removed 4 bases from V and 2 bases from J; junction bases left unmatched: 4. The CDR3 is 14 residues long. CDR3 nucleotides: TGTGCCAGCAGTTCGCCGGGACTAGCCTACGAGCAGTACCTC. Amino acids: CASSSPGLAYEQYL.

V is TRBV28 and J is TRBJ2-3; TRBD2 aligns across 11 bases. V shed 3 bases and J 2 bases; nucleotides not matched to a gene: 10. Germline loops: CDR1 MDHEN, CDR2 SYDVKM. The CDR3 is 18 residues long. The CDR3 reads CASSFSRLAGGPTDTQYF. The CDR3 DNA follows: TGTGCCAGCAGTTTCTCCCGGCTAGCGGGAGGACCCACAGATACGCAGTATTTT.

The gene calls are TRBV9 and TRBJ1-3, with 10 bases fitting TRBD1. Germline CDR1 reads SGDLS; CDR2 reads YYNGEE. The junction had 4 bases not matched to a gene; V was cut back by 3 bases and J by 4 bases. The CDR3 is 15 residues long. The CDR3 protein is CASSAGQGLGNTIYF. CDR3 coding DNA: TGTGCCAGCAGCGCGGGACAGGGGCTGGGAAACACCATATATTTT.

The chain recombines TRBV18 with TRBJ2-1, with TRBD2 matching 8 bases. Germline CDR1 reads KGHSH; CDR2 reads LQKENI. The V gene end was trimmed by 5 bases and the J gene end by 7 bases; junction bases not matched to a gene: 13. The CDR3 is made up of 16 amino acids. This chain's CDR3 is CASSSVQEGTRNEQFF. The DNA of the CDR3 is TGTGCCAGCTCATCGGTCCAGGAAGGGACTAGAAATGAGCAGTTCTTC. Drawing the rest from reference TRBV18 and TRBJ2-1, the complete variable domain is NAGVMQNPRHLVRRRGQEARLRCSPMKGHSHVYWYRQLPEEGLKFMVYLQKENIIDESGMPKERFSAEFPKEGPSILRIQQVVRGDSAAYFCASSSVQEGTRNEQFFGPGTRLTVL.

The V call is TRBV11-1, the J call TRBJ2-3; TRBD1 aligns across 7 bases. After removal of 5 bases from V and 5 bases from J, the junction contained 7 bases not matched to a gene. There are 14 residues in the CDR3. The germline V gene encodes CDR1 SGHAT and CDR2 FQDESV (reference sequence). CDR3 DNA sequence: TGTGCCAGCAGCCGCCCGACAGGGTTAGATACGCAGTATTTT. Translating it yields CASSRPTGLDTQYF.

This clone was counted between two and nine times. CDR3 protein: CASSLQGYYGYTF. CDR3 nucleotide sequence: TGTGCCAGCAGCTTACAGGGGTACTATGGCTACACCTTC. The rearrangement uses TRBV5-6 and TRBJ1-2; TRBD1 matches 7 bases. CDR1 and CDR2 from the germline V gene are SGHDT and YYEEEE. This CDR3 has 13 amino acids. With V trimmed by 2 bases and J by 3 bases, 1 base remained unmatched.

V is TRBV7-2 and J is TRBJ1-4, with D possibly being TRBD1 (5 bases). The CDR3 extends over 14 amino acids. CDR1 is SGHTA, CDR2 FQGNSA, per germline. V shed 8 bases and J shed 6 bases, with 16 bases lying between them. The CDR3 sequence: CASGIQRGDEKLFF. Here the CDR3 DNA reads TGTGCCAGCGGGATCCAGCGGGGCGATGAAAAACTGTTTTTT.

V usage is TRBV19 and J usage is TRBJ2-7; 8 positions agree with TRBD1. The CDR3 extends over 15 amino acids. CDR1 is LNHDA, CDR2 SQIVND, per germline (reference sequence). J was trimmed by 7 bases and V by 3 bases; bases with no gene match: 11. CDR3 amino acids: CASSIPGQGSQEQYF. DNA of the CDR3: TGTGCCAGTAGTATTCCCGGACAGGGCTCGCAAGAGCAGTACTTC.

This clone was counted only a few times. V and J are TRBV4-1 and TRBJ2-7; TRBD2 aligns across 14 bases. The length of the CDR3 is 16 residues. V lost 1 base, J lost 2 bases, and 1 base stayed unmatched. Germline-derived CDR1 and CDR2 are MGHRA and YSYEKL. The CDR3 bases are TGCGCCAGCAGCCAAGGACTAGCGGGAGGGACCTACGAGCAGTACTTC. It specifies CASSQGLAGGTYEQYF.

The DNA for the CDR3 is TGCGCCAGCGGGGGGGGACAGGGACTAGCGGGACGACGGGGGGAGACCCAGTACTTC. Encoded protein: CASGGGQGLAGRRGETQYF. The V gene is TRBV10-1, the J gene TRBJ2-5, with 13 bases identical to TRBD2. With V trimmed by 8 bases and J by 5 bases, 20 bases remained unmatched. There are 19 residues in the CDR3. The germline CDR1 and CDR2 sequences are WNHNN and SYGVQD (reference sequence).

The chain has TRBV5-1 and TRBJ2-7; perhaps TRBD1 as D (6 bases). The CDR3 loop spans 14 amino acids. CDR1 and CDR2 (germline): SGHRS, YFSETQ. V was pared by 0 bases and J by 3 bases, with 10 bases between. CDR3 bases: TGCGCCAGCAGCTTGGGGGACACACACTACGAGCAGTACTTC. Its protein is CASSLGDTHYEQYF.

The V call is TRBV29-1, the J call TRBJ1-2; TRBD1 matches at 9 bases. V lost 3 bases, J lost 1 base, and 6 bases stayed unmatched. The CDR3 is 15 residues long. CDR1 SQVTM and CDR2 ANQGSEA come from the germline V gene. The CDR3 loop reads CSVDRTGDGNYGYTF. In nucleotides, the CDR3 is TGCAGCGTTGACCGGACAGGGGATGGTAACTATGGCTACACCTTC.

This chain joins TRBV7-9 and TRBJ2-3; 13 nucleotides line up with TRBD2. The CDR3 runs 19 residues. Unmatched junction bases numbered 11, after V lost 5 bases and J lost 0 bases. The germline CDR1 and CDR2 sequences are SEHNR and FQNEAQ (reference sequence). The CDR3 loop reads CASSPWGGTSGASTDTQYF. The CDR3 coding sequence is TGTGCCAGCAGCCCATGGGGCGGGACTAGCGGGGCTAGCACAGATACGCAGTATTTT.

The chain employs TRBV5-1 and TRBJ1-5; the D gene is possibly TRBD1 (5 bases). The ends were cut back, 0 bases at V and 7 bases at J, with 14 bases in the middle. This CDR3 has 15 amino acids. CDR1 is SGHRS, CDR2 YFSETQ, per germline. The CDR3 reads CASSLDAARGQPQHF. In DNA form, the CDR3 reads TGCGCCAGCAGCTTGGACGCGGCAAGGGGACAGCCCCAGCATTTT.

The CDR3 DNA sequence: TGTGCCAGCACCAACGGGGGGGAAGCTTTCTTT. Translating it yields CASTNGGEAFF. The chain carries TRBV6-5 and TRBJ1-1, with D possibly being TRBD1 (5 bases). The CDR3 consists of 11 residues. Germline V gives CDR1 MNHEY, CDR2 SVGAGI. Trimming took off 7 bases at V and 8 bases at J, with 11 bases between the two ends.

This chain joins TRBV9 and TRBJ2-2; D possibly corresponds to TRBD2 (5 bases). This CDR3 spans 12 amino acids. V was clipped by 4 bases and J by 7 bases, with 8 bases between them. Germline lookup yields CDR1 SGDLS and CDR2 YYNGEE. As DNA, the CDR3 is TGTGCCAGCAGCCTGGGAGACGGGGAGCTGTTTTTT. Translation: CASSLGDGELFF.

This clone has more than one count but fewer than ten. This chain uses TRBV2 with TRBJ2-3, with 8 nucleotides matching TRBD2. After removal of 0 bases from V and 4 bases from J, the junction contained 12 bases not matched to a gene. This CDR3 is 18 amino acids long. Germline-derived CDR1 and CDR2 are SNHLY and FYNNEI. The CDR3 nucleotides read TGTGCCAGCAGTGAAGCGCGGGATAGCGGGACTTTAGCAGATACGCAGTATTTT. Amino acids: CASSEARDSGTLADTQYF.

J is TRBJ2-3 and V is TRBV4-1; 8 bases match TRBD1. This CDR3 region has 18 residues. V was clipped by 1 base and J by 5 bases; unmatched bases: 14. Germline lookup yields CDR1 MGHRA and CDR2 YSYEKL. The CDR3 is CASSQVWGRTGFGDTQYF. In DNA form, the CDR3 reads TGCGCCAGCAGCCAAGTTTGGGGGAGGACAGGGTTCGGAGATACGCAGTATTTT.

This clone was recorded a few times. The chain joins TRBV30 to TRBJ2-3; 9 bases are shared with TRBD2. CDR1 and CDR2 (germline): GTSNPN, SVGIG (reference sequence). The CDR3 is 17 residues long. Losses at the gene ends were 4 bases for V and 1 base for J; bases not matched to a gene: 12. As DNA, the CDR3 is TGTGCCTGGACGGCGGGAGGGCCTATATTCGGCACAGATACGCAGTATTTT. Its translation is CAWTAGGPIFGTDTQYF.

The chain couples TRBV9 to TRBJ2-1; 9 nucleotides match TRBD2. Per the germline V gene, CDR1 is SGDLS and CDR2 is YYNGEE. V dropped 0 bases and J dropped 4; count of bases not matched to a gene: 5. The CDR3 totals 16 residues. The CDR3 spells CASSVVSGSWYNEQFF. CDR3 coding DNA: TGTGCCAGCAGCGTAGTTAGCGGGAGTTGGTACAATGAGCAGTTCTTC. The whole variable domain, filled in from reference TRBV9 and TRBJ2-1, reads DSGVTQTPKHLITATGQRVTLRCSPRSGDLSVYWYQQSLDQGLQFLIQYYNGEERAKGNILERFSAQQFPDLHSELNLSSLELGDSALYFCASSVVSGSWYNEQFFGPGTRLTVL.

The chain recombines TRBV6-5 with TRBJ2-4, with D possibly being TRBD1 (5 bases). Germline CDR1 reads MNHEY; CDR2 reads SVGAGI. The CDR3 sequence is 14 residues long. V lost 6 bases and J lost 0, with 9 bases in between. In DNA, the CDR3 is TGTGCCAGCAGGGACACCTTAGCCAAAAACATTCAGTACTTC. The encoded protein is CASRDTLAKNIQYF.

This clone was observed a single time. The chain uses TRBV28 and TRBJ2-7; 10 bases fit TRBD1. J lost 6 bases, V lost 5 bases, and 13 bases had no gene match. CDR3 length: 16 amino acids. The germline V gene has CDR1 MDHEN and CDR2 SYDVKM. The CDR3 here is CASSPSMGTGVTEQYF. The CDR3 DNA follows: TGTGCCAGCAGTCCCTCCATGGGGACAGGGGTTACCGAGCAGTACTTC.

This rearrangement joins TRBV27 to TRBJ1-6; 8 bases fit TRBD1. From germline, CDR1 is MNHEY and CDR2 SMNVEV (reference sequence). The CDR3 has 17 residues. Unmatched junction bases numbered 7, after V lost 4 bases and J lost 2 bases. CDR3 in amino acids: CASSSLDRGPYNSPLHF. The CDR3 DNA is TGTGCCAGCAGTTCCCTTGACAGGGGCCCCTATAATTCACCCCTCCACTTT.

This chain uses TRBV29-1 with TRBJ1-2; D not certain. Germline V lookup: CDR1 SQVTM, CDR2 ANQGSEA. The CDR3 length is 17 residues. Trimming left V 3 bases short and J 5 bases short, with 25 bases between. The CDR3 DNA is TGCAGCGTTGATTATGCGTCAGGCAATTTCCTATCTTATGGCTACACCTTC. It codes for CSVDYASGNFLSYGYTF.

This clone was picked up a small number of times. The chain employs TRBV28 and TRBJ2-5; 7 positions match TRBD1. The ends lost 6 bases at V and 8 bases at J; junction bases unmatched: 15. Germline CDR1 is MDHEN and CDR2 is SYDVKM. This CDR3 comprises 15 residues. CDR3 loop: CASRRTGLTPFTQYF. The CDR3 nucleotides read TGTGCCAGCAGACGGACAGGTCTGACCCCCTTCACCCAGTACTTC. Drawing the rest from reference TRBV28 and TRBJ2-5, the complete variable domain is DVKVTQSSRYLVKRTGEKVFLECVQDMDHENMFWYRQDPGLGLRLIYFSYDVKMKEKGDIPEGYSVSREKKERFSLILESASTNQTSMYLCASRRTGLTPFTQYFGPGTRLLVL.

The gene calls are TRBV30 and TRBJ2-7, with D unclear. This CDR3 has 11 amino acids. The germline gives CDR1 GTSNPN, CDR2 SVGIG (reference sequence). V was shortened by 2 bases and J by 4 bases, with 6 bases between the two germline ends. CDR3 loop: CAWSFSYEQYF. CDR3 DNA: TGTGCCTGGAGTTTCAGTTACGAGCAGTACTTC.